Here is one T cell receptor beta chain with its context. This clonotype was seen repeatedly, ten times or more. What antigen it recognizes has not been identified. Base qualities are missing; no much larger clone stands one base away. Explained via the paper, the time point label denotes: 45 days after influenza vaccine administration. Ends trimmed: V by 3 bases, J by 8 bases; bases unmatched to a gene: 10. As encoded in the germline V gene, CDR1 is SGHRS while CDR2 is YFSETQ. Measured from the cysteine to the phenylalanine, the CDR3 is 17 residues long. Only CDR3 DNA is held: 51 bases, read in frame from base 1. This sample was taken from a study of response to subunit inactivated influenza vaccine (dated by TCRdb to 2016 to 2019). With regard to the full study: Deep quantitative T cell receptor repertoire profiling was used in the study to track responses to a trivalent subunit inactivated influenza vaccine.

Library preparation was by RT-PCR. TCRdb lists the instrument as Illumina HiSeq 2500. TCRdb's own reprocessing of the public reads used fastp at Q25 and MiXCR and kept productive beta chains. Every CDR3 protein is listed once, alongside the most common genes and DNA of its rows. The sample includes under 500,000 distinct CDR3 sequences, with over 9.5% observed a single time. The ten largest clonotypes hold 10% to 15% of the sample. Results the study describes overall, beyond this receptor: The authors proposed that each seasonal influenza vaccination may bring in only a limited number of new T cells.

The sequence derives from a man aged 45-60 years who received an inactivated influenza vaccine. Donor details come from another sample of the same person, matched by shared clones. Rearrangement joined TRBV5-1 to TRBJ2-1; 14 central bases correspond to TRBD2. The material sequenced was PBMCs from blood, taken 40 to 50 days after vaccination. The CDR3 protein: CASSWSRLAGGSDEQFF. The DNA sequence reads TGCGCCAGCAGCTGGAGCAGACTAGCGGGGGGGAGCGATGAGCAGTTCTTC.